The 9 T cell receptor beta chains below come from one sample, sequenced in a study of blood T cell repertoires in COVID-19. The table came from immunoSEQ multiplex PCR; TCRdb's copy has only in-frame clones and leaves some out. Seen here are about 26,000 clones, around 93% observed once, and the top ten hold approximately 2%. The material sequenced was peripheral blood. The receptors come from a human donor in a cohort sampled during active COVID-19.

The V gene is TRBV7-8, the J gene TRBJ2-5; possibly TRBD2 for D (6 bases). Between the trimmed V and J ends, which lost 5 bases and 5 bases, there was a span of 12 bases. The CDR3 is 13 residues long. The germline V gene has CDR1 SGHVS and CDR2 FQNEAQ. In DNA form, the CDR3 reads TGTGCCAGCAGCCTAAGACTAGGGGAGACCCAGTACTTC. Residues: CASSLRLGETQYF. Based on the CDR3 plus reference TRBV7-8 and TRBJ2-5, the full variable domain is GAGVSQSPRYKVAKRGQDVALRCDPISGHVSLFWYQQALGQGPEFLTYFQNEAQLDKSGLPSDRFFAERPEGSVSTLKIQRTQQEDSAVYLCASSLRLGETQYFGPGTRLLVL.

The V and J genes are TRBV6-2 or TRBV6-3 and TRBJ2-3; D is possibly TRBD2 (6 bases). Germline values: CDR1 MNHEY, CDR2 SVGEGT. V was clipped by 6 bases and J by 8 bases, with 18 bases between them. This CDR3 is 14 amino acids long. CDR3 coding DNA: TGTGCCAGCAGCTGGACTACCGACTCCGGTACGCAGTATTTT. Protein sequence: CASSWTTDSGTQYF.

This clone appeared a single time. V and J are TRBV18 and TRBJ2-1; D might be TRBD2 (7 bases). The germline V gene has CDR1 KGHSH and CDR2 LQKENI. Trimming pared 5 bases from V and 4 bases from J, leaving 12 bases between. There are 14 residues in the CDR3. CDR3 in amino acids: CASSSQGLYNEQFF. The DNA for the CDR3 is TGTGCCAGCTCATCACAGGGACTATACAATGAGCAGTTCTTC.

The chain has TRBV5-6 and TRBJ2-7; 16 positions agree with TRBD2. V lost 4 bases, J lost 1 base, and 5 bases stayed unmatched. The CDR3 runs to 17 residues. Germline V lookup: CDR1 SGHDT, CDR2 YYEEEE. This chain's CDR3 is CASSPGLAGGRSYEQYF. The CDR3 DNA sequence: TGTGCCAGCAGCCCGGGACTAGCGGGGGGGCGTTCCTACGAGCAGTACTTC.

The table lists this clone with a count of one. The genes are TRBV24-1 and TRBJ2-5; tentative D call: TRBD2 (6 bases). The germline V gene encodes CDR1 KGHDR and CDR2 SFDVKD. CDR3 length equals 15 residues. V was trimmed by 3 bases and J by 4 bases, leaving 14 bases between them. CDR3 residues: CATSDPGRGAETQYF. The CDR3 coding sequence is TGTGCCACCAGTGATCCAGGGCGGGGAGCAGAGACCCAGTACTTC.

This clone was counted a single time. In nucleotides, the CDR3 is TGTGCCAGCAGCCAAGATACTAGCGGGGGGTACTTCACTTACAATGAGCAGTTCTTC. Amino acid sequence: CASSQDTSGGYFTYNEQFF. The rearrangement joins TRBV4-2 to TRBJ2-1; 12 nucleotides line up with TRBD2. The ends lost 0 bases at V and 4 bases at J; junction bases unmatched: 10. CDR1 LGHNA and CDR2 YNFKEQ come from the germline V gene. The length of the CDR3 is 19 residues.

The chain uses TRBV19 and TRBJ1-2; D perhaps matches TRBD1 (5 bases). The V gene's germline CDR1 is LNHDA and CDR2 SQIVND (reference sequence). With 7 bases removed from V and 2 bases from J, the gap between germline ends came to 14 bases. The CDR3 has 14 amino acids. The CDR3 nucleotides read TGTGCCAGTAACCCTGAACCAGGGAACTATGGCTACACCTTC. As protein: CASNPEPGNYGYTF.

V gene TRBV7-6 combines with J gene TRBJ2-2, with 7 bases fitting TRBD1. The CDR3 loop spans 17 amino acids. CDR1 and CDR2 (germline): SGHVS, FNYEAQ. V shed 5 bases and J 5 bases; nucleotides not matched to a gene: 14. Here the CDR3 reads CASSPAGKTGSTGELFF. The DNA of the CDR3 is TGTGCCAGCAGCCCCGCAGGGAAGACAGGGTCTACCGGGGAGCTGTTTTTT.

The V and J genes are TRBV18 and TRBJ1-2; 7 bases align to TRBD1. CDR1 and CDR2 (germline): KGHSH, LQKENI. The CDR3 has 14 amino acids. Losses at the gene ends were 3 bases for V and 1 base for J; bases not matched to a gene: 2. CDR3 bases: TGTGCCAGCTCACCTGACAGGGTTAACTATGGCTACACCTTC. It translates to CASSPDRVNYGYTF. Supplemented by reference TRBV18 and TRBJ1-2, the full variable domain reads NAGVMQNPRHLVRRRGQEARLRCSPMKGHSHVYWYRQLPEEGLKFMVYLQKENIIDESGMPKERFSAEFPKEGPSILRIQQVVRGDSAAYFCASSPDRVNYGYTFGSGTRLTVV.